This T cell receptor beta chain was sequenced for a study of Ad26.COV2.S vaccination and SARS-CoV-2 variants. Treatment of the sample: roughly 20 received Ad26.COV2.S at low or high dose, single or two shots; roughly 5 received placebo; per-sample allocation not given. Material that was analyzed had been drawn on day 63 after the first vaccine or placebo injection. Expressing Wuhan-strain SARS-CoV-2 spike, an Ad26 vector served as the vaccine. The V end lost 4 bases, the J end lost 6 bases, and 20 bases lay between the germline ends. The CDR3 loop spans 17 amino acids. Germline V lookup: CDR1 SGHRS, CDR2 YFSETQ. Points from the study as a whole: Following vaccination, spike-specific CD8+ and CD4+ T cell responses reportedly exhibited substantial breadth.

Using immunoSEQ multiplex PCR, the repertoire was profiled, and TCRdb retains in-frame clones only, with some absent. Of about 350,000 clones listed, around 84% are singletons. Details on this clone: Its antigen is unidentified.

This receptor was obtained from a person between 18 and 65 years old who received the Ad26.COV2.S COVID-19 vaccine or a placebo. This material consisted of peripheral blood, taken in a trial of Ad26.COV2.S vaccine versus placebo. The V gene is TRBV5-1, the J gene TRBJ1-6, with unresolved D. CDR3 DNA: TGCGCCAGCAGCCAAACAACAGCCCCGAGGACTAATTCACCCCTCCACTTT. Protein sequence: CASSQTTAPRTNSPLHF.